The present T cell receptor beta chain was sequenced within a study of memory CD4+ T cells and cytomegalovirus serostatus. Study overall: This sample comes from healthy Belgian adults, eight or nine CMV seropositive, approximately 24 seronegative.

Authors' processing steps: Out-of-frame sequences were removed, leaving around 2,000,000 distinct TCRbeta sequences. Produced via immunoSEQ multiplex PCR; TCRdb's table is partial and in-frame only. V, J and clone size derive from that table, while D and trimming were established from the DNA sequence. The data show approximately 61,000 clones, 75% to 85% seen once. The sort gate was single viable CD3+CD4+CD8-CD45RO+ cells for memory CD4+ T cells. Trimming at V came to 5 bases and at J to 2 bases, leaving 4 bases not matched to a gene. The length of the CDR3 is 14 residues. In germline, CDR1 is LGHNT, CDR2 FRNRAP.

The receptor's source is an adult in good health and CMV-seronegative. Sequencing was carried out using memory CD4+ T cells from blood. V usage is TRBV12-5 and J usage is TRBJ2-3, with 7 positions matching TRBD1. The CDR3, as DNA: TGTGCTAGTGGTCCGGGGACAGACACAGATACGCAGTATTTT. This codes for CASGPGTDTDTQYF.